The clone carrying this TCR beta chain was recorded a few times. Primed by a sample-barcoded 5' primer and a J-beta primer mix, a second PCR proceeded for about 6 to 12 cycles. Every sample gave at least 2.5 million paired-end reads containing CDR3. In TCRdb, the 5' RACE reads were re-called with MiXCR into one record per CDR3 protein. The sample includes roughly 800,000 distinct CDR3 sequences, more than 45% seen only once; the top ten take over 20%. This sample was taken from a study of blood T cells in healthy people across ages. There are 14 residues in the CDR3. J gave up 1 base and V 6 bases, and 5 bases lay outside the gene matches. Germline lookup yields CDR1 MNHEY and CDR2 SVGAGI.

This clonotype was sampled from a man between 25 and 39 years old in good health. The sequencing input was blood. J is TRBJ2-7 and V is TRBV6-5, with 8 positions matching TRBD2. The DNA of the CDR3 is TGTGCCAGCAGGACCGGGACTAGGTCCTACGAGCAGTACTTC. It translates to CASRTGTRSYEQYF.